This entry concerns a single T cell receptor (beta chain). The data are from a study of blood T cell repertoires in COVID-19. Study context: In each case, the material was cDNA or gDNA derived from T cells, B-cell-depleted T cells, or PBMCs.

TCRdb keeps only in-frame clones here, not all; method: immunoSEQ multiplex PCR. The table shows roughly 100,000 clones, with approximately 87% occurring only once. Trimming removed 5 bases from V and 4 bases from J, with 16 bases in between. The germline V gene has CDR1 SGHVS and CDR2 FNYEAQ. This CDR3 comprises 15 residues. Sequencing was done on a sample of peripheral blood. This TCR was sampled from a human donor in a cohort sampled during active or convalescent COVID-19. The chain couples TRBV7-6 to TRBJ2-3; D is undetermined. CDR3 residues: CASSLGPILPDTQYF. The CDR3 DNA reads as TGTGCCAGCAGCCTAGGGCCGATTCTCCCAGATACGCAGTATTTT. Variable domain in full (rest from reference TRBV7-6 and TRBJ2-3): GAGVSQSPRYKVTKRGQDVALRCDPISGHVSLYWYRQALGQGPEFLTYFNYEAQQDKSGLPNDRFSAERPEGSISTLTIQRTEQRDSAMYRCASSLGPILPDTQYFGPGTRLTVL.